The source of this T cell receptor (beta chain) is a study of blood T cell repertoires in COVID-19. The V gene's germline CDR1 is SGHRS and CDR2 YFSETQ. V was clipped by 0 bases and J by 8 bases, with 15 bases between them. The CDR3 loop spans 15 amino acids. Profiling relied on immunoSEQ multiplex PCR, and the TCRdb table lists in-frame clones only, not all of them. The data hold some 70,000 clones, with roughly four fifths observed a single time. The sample was peripheral blood. The clonotype originates from a woman in her seventies with acute or convalescent COVID-19. The rearrangement joins TRBV5-1 to TRBJ2-1; TRBD2 is a possible D gene (6 bases). The CDR3 spells CASSLVAGTGDEQFF. CDR3 in DNA: TGCGCCAGCAGCTTGGTTGCGGGAACCGGCGATGAGCAGTTCTTC.